What follows are 17 T cell receptor beta chains derived from one specimen sequenced in a study of blood T cell repertoires in COVID-19. Sequencing used immunoSEQ multiplex PCR; TCRdb keeps in-frame clones, though not all of them. This sample carries 90,000 or so clones, about 88% of them seen once, and the ten largest clones take 5% to 5.5%. The material sequenced was peripheral blood. Receptors originate from an elderly woman with active COVID-19.

The rearrangement joins TRBV25-1 to TRBJ2-7, with D possibly matching TRBD1 (6 bases). The ends were cut back, 7 bases at V and 5 bases at J, with 18 bases in the middle. The germline CDR1 and CDR2 sequences are MGHDK and SYGVNS. The CDR3 totals 14 residues. The CDR3 nucleotides read TGTGCCAGCATGGGGAACAGGGTAGAACACGAGCAGTACTTC. Translating it yields CASMGNRVEHEQYF.

This chain joins TRBV11-1 and TRBJ2-3; D uncertain. V was cut by 5 bases and J by 3 bases, with 9 bases left in between. The germline V gene has CDR1 SGHAT and CDR2 FQDESV (reference sequence). CDR3 length: 13 residues. The CDR3 loop is CASSPVQTDTQYF. The CDR3 region has the DNA TGTGCCAGCAGCCCTGTGCAGACAGATACGCAGTATTTT.

The chain carries TRBV5-6 and TRBJ1-4; D not resolved. CDR1 and CDR2 (germline): SGHDT, YYEEEE. The length of the CDR3 is 14 residues. The germline V and J ends were trimmed by 4 bases and 3 bases, with 10 bases remaining between them. The CDR3 sequence: CASSIRSANEKLFF. The CDR3 bases are TGTGCCAGCAGCATCAGGTCTGCTAATGAAAAACTGTTTTTT.

The gene calls are TRBV18 and TRBJ2-7; 11 nucleotides match TRBD2. Unmatched junction bases numbered 8, after V lost 6 bases and J lost 4 bases. The CDR3 length is 15 residues. Germline V lookup: CDR1 KGHSH, CDR2 LQKENI. CDR3 bases: TGTGCCAGCTCCACCGGGACTAGCGGCAATTACGAGCAGTACTTC. Translated: CASSTGTSGNYEQYF.

The chain employs TRBV7-3 and TRBJ2-7, with D possibly being TRBD1 (6 bases). CDR1 SGHTA and CDR2 FQGTGA come from the germline V gene. This CDR3 region has 13 residues. Deletions cut 1 base from V and 5 bases from J, with 9 bases between. This CDR3 is CASSLSQGHEQYF. The CDR3 nucleotides read TGTGCCAGCAGCTTAAGCCAGGGGCACGAGCAGTACTTC.

The V and J genes are TRBV4-2 and TRBJ2-5; 16 bases are shared with TRBD2. V lost 2 bases and J lost 5; bases outside the gene matches: 11. CDR1 is LGHNA and CDR2 is YNFKEQ in the germline V gene. The CDR3 is made up of 19 amino acids. The CDR3 protein is CASSQQSGTSGRARETQYF. The CDR3 DNA is TGTGCCAGCAGCCAACAATCCGGGACTAGCGGGAGGGCCAGGGAGACCCAGTACTTC.

The chain couples TRBV5-1 to TRBJ1-1; D possibly corresponds to TRBD1 (6 bases). Germline V CDR1 and CDR2: SGHRS, YFSETQ. The CDR3 consists of 13 residues. Trimming removed 2 bases from V and 5 bases from J, with 10 bases in between. The CDR3 coding sequence is TGCGCCAGCAGCTTATGGGGGCTGACTGAAGCTTTCTTT. Encoded protein: CASSLWGLTEAFF.

The chain employs TRBV12-3 or TRBV12-4 and TRBJ2-2; TRBD1 might be the D (6 bases). The V end was cut by 3 bases, the J end by 5 bases, with 7 bases between. The CDR3 contains 13 residues. In nucleotides, the CDR3 is TGTGCCAGCAGTTTTAGGGGGACCGGGGAGCTGTTTTTT. It codes for CASSFRGTGELFF.

This clone appeared a single time. The chain joins TRBV5-1 to TRBJ2-3; possible D gene TRBD1, 6 bases. The CDR3 is 16 amino acids. The germline V gene encodes CDR1 SGHRS and CDR2 YFSETQ. V was clipped by 0 bases and J by 0 bases, with 11 bases between them. CDR3 residues: CASSLGGDRSTDTQYF. For the CDR3, the DNA is TGCGCCAGCAGCTTGGGGGGCGACAGGAGCACAGATACGCAGTATTTT.

V gene TRBV11-2 combines with J gene TRBJ2-1, with TRBD1 matching 11 bases. CDR1 and CDR2 from the germline V gene are SGHAT and FQNNGV. Trimming cost V 1 base and J 0 bases; bases outside gene matches: 5. The CDR3 totals 18 residues. The CDR3 protein is CASSLVYGTGGSYNEQFF. CDR3 nucleotide sequence: TGTGCCAGCAGCTTAGTTTACGGGACAGGGGGCTCCTACAATGAGCAGTTCTTC.

The chain combines TRBV6-6 with TRBJ2-7; weak D call: TRBD2 (5 bases). Trimming removed 5 bases from V and 3 bases from J, with 17 bases in between. CDR1 is MNHNY, CDR2 SVGAGI, per germline (reference sequence). The CDR3 has 15 amino acids. CDR3 DNA: TGTGCCAGCAGTCTCCCGGACTCCCCGTTCTACGAGCAGTACTTC. Its translation: CASSLPDSPFYEQYF.

In its sample, this clone was seen a few times. The chain uses TRBV27 and TRBJ2-1; 8 positions match TRBD2. From germline, CDR1 is MNHEY and CDR2 SMNVEV (reference sequence). This CDR3 region has 16 residues. The V gene end was trimmed by 1 base and the J gene end by 8 bases; junction bases not matched to a gene: 10. The CDR3 DNA follows: TGTGCCAGCAGTTTATTGGGGGCTAGCGGGCTCTATGAGCAGTTCTTC. The encoded protein is CASSLLGASGLYEQFF.

The chain uses TRBV5-6 and TRBJ2-1, with a tentative D call TRBD2 (5 bases). V was trimmed by 4 bases and J by 4 bases, leaving 15 bases between them. From germline, CDR1 is SGHDT and CDR2 YYEEEE. This CDR3 has 15 amino acids. CDR3 loop: CASSVNPGKYNEQFF. In DNA, the CDR3 is TGTGCCAGCAGCGTCAACCCGGGAAAATACAATGAGCAGTTCTTC.

The chain uses TRBV29-1 and TRBJ2-1; no clear D gene. Trimming cost V 2 bases and J 7 bases, with 6 bases left between them. The CDR3 sequence is 11 residues long. CDR1 is SQVTM and CDR2 is ANQGSEA in the germline V gene. The CDR3 DNA reads as TGCAGCGTTGAACAGACTAATGAGCAGTTCTTC. Translation: CSVEQTNEQFF.

This clone was seen more than once but under ten times. The rearrangement joins TRBV2 to TRBJ1-2, with a tentative D call TRBD1 (6 bases). In germline, CDR1 is SNHLY, CDR2 FYNNEI. V gave up 6 bases and J gave up 5 bases, with 16 bases separating them. The CDR3 has 14 residues. The CDR3 DNA follows: TGTGCCAGCAGCATATCAGGGGCCCTATATGGCTACACCTTC. It codes for CASSISGALYGYTF.

The V and J genes are TRBV7-2 and TRBJ2-7; maybe TRBD1 (6 bases). V was clipped by 1 base and J by 5 bases, with 15 bases between them. Germline CDR1 and CDR2: SGHTA and FQGNSA. The CDR3 consists of 15 residues. CDR3 loop: CASSLGAGVLNEQYF. The CDR3 bases are TGTGCCAGCAGCTTAGGGGCAGGGGTTCTAAACGAGCAGTACTTC.

The gene calls are TRBV19 and TRBJ1-4; 9 positions agree with TRBD1. Germline trimming cut 3 bases from V and 10 bases from J; bases unmatched to any gene: 12. This CDR3 has 16 residues. Germline V gene sequence: CDR1 LNHDA, CDR2 SQIVND (reference sequence). The CDR3 coding sequence is TGTGCCAGTAGTATCAAAGGGACAGGGAGTAGAGTAAAACTGTTTTTT. Protein: CASSIKGTGSRVKLFF.